This paragraph reports one T cell receptor (beta chain). What it recognizes is unknown. The record originates from a study of shared clonotypes between healthy human individuals. The naive CD8 fraction comprised CD45RO-negative cells positively selected for CCR7 and excluded terminally differentiated effector memory CD45RA+ cells. Here immunoSEQ multiplex PCR was the method, and the copy in TCRdb shows in-frame clones only, minus some. The data hold about 2,100,000 clones, with about 92% observed a single time. Findings and caveats of the study: Rarefaction showed that sequencing of sorted subsets was incomplete (despite large depth).

Losses at the gene ends were 8 bases for V and 0 bases for J; bases not matched to a gene: 7. This CDR3 has 14 amino acids. Germline V lookup: CDR1 MNHEY, CDR2 SMNVEV (reference sequence). The TCR sequence derives from a man between 18 and 35 years old in good health. Some clones in this sample may be carry-over from other donors' samples. Material for sequencing was naive CD8+ T cells from PBMCs. The V call is TRBV27, the J call TRBJ2-7; TRBD1 agrees at 7 bases. For the CDR3, the DNA is TGTGCCAGCGGAAGGGGGCTGCCCTCCTACGAGCAGTACTTC. As protein: CASGRGLPSYEQYF.